Included here is one TCR beta chain sequence, with context. With V trimmed by 4 bases and J by 1 base, 5 bases remained unmatched. Germline V gene data show CDR1 as SGHRS and CDR2 as YFSETQ. The CDR3 has 14 amino acids. These data belong to a study of shared clonotypes between healthy human individuals. Data came from immunoSEQ multiplex PCR; TCRdb stores just in-frame clones and leaves some out. The table lists approximately 1.4 million clones, 95% to 99% of them singletons. The TCR comes from a man aged 25-40 years in good health. The sample consisted of naive CD4+ T cells sorted from blood. Subset indicated: CD45RA+ positively selected. This chain uses TRBV5-1 with TRBJ2-7, with 7 bases fitting TRBD2. The CDR3, as DNA: TGCGCCAGCAGCAGGAGCGGGGCATCCTACGAGCAGTACTTC. Encoded protein: CASSRSGASYEQYF.